This TCR beta chain was sequenced during a study of T-cell reconstitution after alpha-beta-depleted transplantation in children. Trimming left V 0 bases short and J 4 bases short, with 16 bases between. Looked up from germline, CDR1 is DFQATT and CDR2 is SNEGSKA (reference sequence). The length of the CDR3 is 16 residues. There are a few counts of this clonotype. Preparation of the TCRbeta library was carried out with unique molecular identifiers. MiXCR, run by TCRdb on the PCR reads, gives a single entry per CDR3 protein. Among about 200,000 distinct CDR3 sequences listed, 7.5% to 9.5% were seen once.

The sample in question was PBMCs, mostly from graft donor cells, obtained 360 days after TCRalphabeta/CD19-depleted stem cell transplant. This TCR was recovered from a male patient between 2 and 10 years old who had a stem cell transplant for acute myeloid leukemia, so the T cells may come from the graft donor. The V gene is TRBV20-1, the J gene TRBJ2-1, with D possibly being TRBD2 (7 bases). The CDR3 nucleotides read TGCAGTGCTAGAGATAGGGGGGGTCCTCAATACAATGAGCAGTTCTTC. It encodes CSARDRGGPQYNEQFF.